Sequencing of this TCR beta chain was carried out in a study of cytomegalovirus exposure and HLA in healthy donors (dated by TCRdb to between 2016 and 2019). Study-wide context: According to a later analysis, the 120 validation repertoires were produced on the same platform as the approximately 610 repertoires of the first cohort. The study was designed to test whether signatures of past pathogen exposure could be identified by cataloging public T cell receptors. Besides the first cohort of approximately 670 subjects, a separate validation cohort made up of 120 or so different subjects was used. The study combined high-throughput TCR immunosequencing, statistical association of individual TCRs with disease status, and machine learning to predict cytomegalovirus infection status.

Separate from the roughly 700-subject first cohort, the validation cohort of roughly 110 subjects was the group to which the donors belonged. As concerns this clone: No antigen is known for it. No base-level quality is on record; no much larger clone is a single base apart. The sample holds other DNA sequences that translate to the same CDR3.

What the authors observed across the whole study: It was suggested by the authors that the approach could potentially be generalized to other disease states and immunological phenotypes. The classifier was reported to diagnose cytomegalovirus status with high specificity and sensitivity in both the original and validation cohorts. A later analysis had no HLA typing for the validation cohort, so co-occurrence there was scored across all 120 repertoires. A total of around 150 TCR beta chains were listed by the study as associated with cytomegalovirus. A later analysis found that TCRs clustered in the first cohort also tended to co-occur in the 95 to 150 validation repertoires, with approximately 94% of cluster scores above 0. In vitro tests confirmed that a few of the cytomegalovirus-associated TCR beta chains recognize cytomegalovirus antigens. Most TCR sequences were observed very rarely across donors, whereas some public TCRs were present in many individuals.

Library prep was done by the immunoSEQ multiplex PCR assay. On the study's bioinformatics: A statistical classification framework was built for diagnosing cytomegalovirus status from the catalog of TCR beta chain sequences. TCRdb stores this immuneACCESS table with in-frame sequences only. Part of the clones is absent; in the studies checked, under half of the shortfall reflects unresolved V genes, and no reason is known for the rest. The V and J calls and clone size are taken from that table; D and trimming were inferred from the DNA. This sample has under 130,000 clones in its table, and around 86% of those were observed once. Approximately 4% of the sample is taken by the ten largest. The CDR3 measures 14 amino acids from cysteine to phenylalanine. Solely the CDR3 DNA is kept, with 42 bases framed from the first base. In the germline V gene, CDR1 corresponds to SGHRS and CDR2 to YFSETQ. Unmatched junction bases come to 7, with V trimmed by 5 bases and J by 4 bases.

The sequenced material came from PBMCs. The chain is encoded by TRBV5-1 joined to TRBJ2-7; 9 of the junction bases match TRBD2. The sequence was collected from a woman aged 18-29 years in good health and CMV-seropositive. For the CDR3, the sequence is CASRLAGDSYEQYF. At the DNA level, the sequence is TGCGCCAGCAGATTAGCGGGAGATAGTTACGAGCAGTACTTC.